The rows below give T cell receptor beta chains drawn from one sample of a study of T-cell memory formation after mild COVID-19. Using its own MiXCR run on the 5' RACE reads, TCRdb lists one record per CDR3 protein. The table records around 500,000 distinct CDR3 sequences, around a sixth of them present only once. Sequences were obtained from PBMCs or a T cell subset sorted from them (not recorded which). All receptors come from an adult woman who had mild COVID-19 (a few samples of this study predate the infection). Cell type and time point are not known. The CDR3 runs from the conserved cysteine through the conserved F or W. Fields, in order: clone size, V gene, D gene, J gene, CDR3 DNA, CDR3 protein. D genes are given only for firm matches. Size is stated for part of the rows, as once, few or many counts, or as a class when the clone is expanded.

>.|TRBV7-7|.|TRBJ2-2
TGTGCCAGCAGCACCCCGGGCGGGGAGCTGTTTTTT
CASSTPGGELFF
>.|TRBV7-6|.|TRBJ1-2
TGTGCCAGCAGCCCCTTCACAGGGAGCGGTGGCTACACCTTC
CASSPFTGSGGYTF
>few|TRBV5-4|TRBD2|TRBJ2-1
TGTGCCAGCAGCTTGACTAGCGGGAGGCCCTCCGATGAGCAGTTCTTC
CASSLTSGRPSDEQFF
>.|TRBV7-3|TRBD1|TRBJ2-1
TGTGCCAGCAGCCCAAGAGGGACAGTCCGGAGCTCCTACAATGAGCAGTTCTTC
CASSPRGTVRSSYNEQFF
>few|TRBV12-3/TRBV12-4|.|TRBJ1-2
TGTGCCAGCAGGGACGACATGGTGGAAGACTATGGCTACACCTTC
CASRDDMVEDYGYTF
>few|TRBV11-1|TRBD2|TRBJ2-7
TGTGCCAGCAGCTTGACTGTCGGGACTAGCGGGGGACCCCTGGGAGAGCAGTACTTC
CASSLTVGTSGGPLGEQYF
>.|TRBV12-3/TRBV12-4|TRBD1|TRBJ1-1
TGTGCCAGCAGTCGACCGTCAGGGGGGGCTTTCTTT
CASSRPSGGAFF
>.|TRBV5-1|.|TRBJ1-2
TGCGCCAGCAGCTCCGAAACAGGGTACTATGGCTACACCTTC
CASSSETGYYGYTF
>many|TRBV18|.|TRBJ2-1
TGTGCCAGCTCACCACCGGCGCCCCAGGGAGAGCAGTTCTTC
CASSPPAPQGEQFF
>once|TRBV11-2|.|TRBJ2-3
TGTGCCAGCAGCTCCCTGGGCCCTAGGGCGCGCACAGATACGCAGTATTTT
CASSSLGPRARTDTQYF